A single sample gave rise to the 14 T cell receptor beta chains below, sequenced in a study of cytomegalovirus exposure and HLA in healthy donors. The PCR was carried out with 60 Vbeta primers and 13 Jbeta primers. Only in-frame clones appear in the TCRdb table, and some are missing; sequencing was by immunoSEQ multiplex PCR. This table holds about 180,000 clones, around 79% found once. Sequenced input: PBMCs. All receptors derive from a woman between 40 and 55 years old in good health and CMV-seronegative.

The chain has TRBV19 and TRBJ1-6; D ambiguous. Trimming shortened V by 1 base and J by 6 bases, and 16 bases separated the two germline ends. The CDR3 is 17 amino acids. Germline V lookup: CDR1 LNHDA, CDR2 SQIVND (reference sequence). CDR3 sequence reads: CASSIGGSASLNSPLHF. For the CDR3, the DNA is TGTGCCAGTAGTATAGGCGGCAGCGCCTCACTTAATTCACCCCTCCACTTT.

This chain connects TRBV7-6 to TRBJ1-6; TRBD1 is a possible D gene (6 bases). The CDR3 covers 15 residues. Germline V gives CDR1 SGHVS, CDR2 FNYEAQ. The V gene lost 2 bases and the J gene lost 13 bases, with 18 bases spanning the gap. CDR3 amino acids: CASSLSRARGAPLHF. The CDR3 nucleotides are TGTGCCAGCAGCTTATCGAGGGCCAGGGGCGCGCCCCTCCACTTT.

V is TRBV9 and J is TRBJ1-1; perhaps TRBD1 as D (6 bases). V shed 3 bases and J shed 4 bases, with 13 bases lying between them. Germline V gene sequence: CDR1 SGDLS, CDR2 YYNGEE. There are 14 residues in the CDR3. The CDR3 coding sequence is TGTGCCAGCAGCGGCCCGCTGGGGGCCACTGAAGCTTTCTTT. Translated, it gives CASSGPLGATEAFF.

The rearrangement uses TRBV4-1 and TRBJ1-2, with 9 bases fitting TRBD1. Germline-derived CDR1 and CDR2 are MGHRA and YSYEKL. Trimming at V came to 1 base and at J to 4 bases, leaving 7 bases not matched to a gene. This CDR3 comprises 16 residues. The CDR3 reads CASSQVVDRGFYGYTF. CDR3 coding DNA: TGCGCCAGCAGCCAAGTGGTGGACAGGGGATTCTATGGCTACACCTTC.

The chain has TRBV28 and TRBJ1-1; TRBD1 might be the D (6 bases). Per the germline V gene, CDR1 is MDHEN and CDR2 is SYDVKM. The CDR3 covers 13 residues. The CDR3 DNA sequence: TGTGCGACCATGGGGGGGCGCGGGACTGAAGCTTTCTTT. Protein: CATMGGRGTEAFF.

The chain carries TRBV6-5 and TRBJ1-1; D perhaps matches TRBD1 (6 bases). Per the germline V gene, CDR1 is MNHEY and CDR2 is SVGAGI. The V and J ends lost 6 bases and 1 base respectively, with 15 bases between them. The CDR3 sequence is 15 residues long. As DNA, the CDR3 is TGTGCCAGCAGCTCTTCGGGGACATCGAACACTGAAGCTTTCTTT. It is translated as CASSSSGTSNTEAFF.

This clone is a singleton in its sample. The V gene is TRBV29-1, the J gene TRBJ1-2; TRBD1 matches at 9 bases. The ends lost 7 bases at V and 5 bases at J; junction bases unmatched: 11. This CDR3 has 14 residues. CDR1 and CDR2 (germline): SQVTM, ANQGSEA. The CDR3 sequence: CSAAGTGKGYGYTF. The CDR3 region has the DNA TGCAGCGCTGCCGGGACAGGGAAGGGTTATGGCTACACCTTC.

This CDR3 is CASSSSGDEQYF. The CDR3 DNA follows: TGTGCCAGCAGCTCGTCGGGGGACGAGCAGTACTTC. This sequence joins TRBV7-2 and TRBJ2-7, with D tentatively TRBD2 (6 bases). This CDR3 is 12 amino acids long. In germline, CDR1 is SGHTA, CDR2 FQGNSA. V was trimmed by 4 bases and J by 5 bases, leaving 9 bases between them.

V gene TRBV7-9 combines with J gene TRBJ1-5, with D perhaps matching TRBD1 (6 bases). CDR1 SEHNR and CDR2 FQNEAQ come from the germline V gene (reference sequence). The CDR3 runs to 14 residues. Trimming took 5 bases from V and 8 from J, leaving 16 bases between them. In nucleotides, the CDR3 is TGTGCCAGCAGCCCTGGGGGCCTTCTCGAGCCCCAGCATTTT. This gives the protein CASSPGGLLEPQHF.

The V and J genes are TRBV2 and TRBJ1-2, with unresolved D. Trimming left V 5 bases short and J 3 bases short, with 19 bases between. This CDR3 has 16 residues. Germline CDR1 and CDR2: SNHLY and FYNNEI. The CDR3 DNA sequence: TGTGCCAGCAGTATACCGGACTCAAAATCGGACTATGGCTACACCTTC. This codes for CASSIPDSKSDYGYTF.

This clone showed up just a few times. V usage is TRBV5-1 and J usage is TRBJ1-4; D is uncertain. CDR1 and CDR2 from the germline V gene are SGHRS and YFSETQ. Deletions cut 0 bases from V and 7 bases from J, with 10 bases between. The CDR3 has 14 amino acids. CDR3 coding DNA: TGCGCCAGCAGCTTGGACCGCGTCGCTGAAAAACTGTTTTTT. It is translated as CASSLDRVAEKLFF.

The chain couples TRBV18 to TRBJ1-2; 9 bases line up with TRBD1. Germline V lookup: CDR1 KGHSH, CDR2 LQKENI. Losses at the gene ends were 6 bases for V and 8 bases for J; bases not matched to a gene: 13. The CDR3 has 15 residues. Here the CDR3 reads CASSLKQGATSGYTF. For the CDR3, the DNA is TGTGCCAGCTCCCTCAAACAGGGGGCTACTAGCGGCTACACCTTC.

The chain links TRBV28 to TRBJ2-7, with TRBD2 identical over 12 bases. V lost 4 bases, J lost 5 bases, and 12 bases stayed unmatched. Germline V CDR1 and CDR2: MDHEN, SYDVKM. The CDR3 extends over 17 amino acids. The CDR3 DNA reads as TGTGCCAGCAGTTCCTTACTAGCGGGAGGCCTGTCCCACGAGCAGTACTTC. Protein sequence: CASSSLLAGGLSHEQYF.

The CDR3 DNA follows: TGTGCCAGCAGTGCCATACACCCCGGGGCCAACGTCCTGACTTTC. It encodes CASSAIHPGANVLTF. The chain couples TRBV6-5 to TRBJ2-6; D remains ambiguous. Trimming removed 5 bases from V and 4 bases from J, with 12 bases in between. The CDR3 is made up of 15 amino acids. Germline-derived CDR1 and CDR2 are MNHEY and SVGAGI.